These 5 T cell receptor beta chains came from one sample sequenced in a study of metastatic and nonmetastatic thyroid tumors (dated by TCRdb to about 2020). The library was made by PCR. The sequencing machine was an Illumina HiSeq 4000. Using fastp trimming at Q25 and MiXCR clonotype assembly, TCRdb reanalyzed the public sequencing data and kept in-frame beta chains. The sample table lists some 20,000 clones, around two fifths of them with a count of one. The top ten clones comprise roughly 24% of the sample. Before undergoing thyroid surgery, none of the patients had been given any kind of treatment. Input material: tumor tissue. These receptors came from a female donor with papillary thyroid cancer or a benign thyroid nodule (not recorded which). Some clones in this sample may be carry-over from other donors' samples.

This clone was seen only a few times. The rearrangement uses TRBV6-1 and TRBJ2-1, with TRBD2 matching 7 bases. The CDR3 is 15 residues long. Germline CDR1 MNHNS, CDR2 SASEGT. The V gene end was trimmed by 1 base and the J gene end by 4 bases; junction bases not matched to a gene: 4. The CDR3 DNA sequence: TGTGCCAGCAGTGAAGAACTAGCGATTTACAATGAGCAGTTCTTC. Translated: CASSEELAIYNEQFF.

The chain joins TRBV12-3 or TRBV12-4 to TRBJ2-7; tentatively, D is TRBD1 or TRBD2 (5 bases each). CDR3 size: 14 residues. The V end was cut by 10 bases, the J end by 3 bases, with 19 bases between. The CDR3, as DNA: TGTGCCACCAGCCCGGGGCAGTCCTACTACGAGCAGTACTTC. Amino acids: CATSPGQSYYEQYF.

The rearrangement joins TRBV6-2 or TRBV6-3 to TRBJ1-3; TRBD1 might be the D (5 bases). This CDR3 spans 16 amino acids. The germline gives CDR1 MNHEY, CDR2 SVGEGT. The germline V and J ends were trimmed by 6 bases and 0 bases, with 15 bases remaining between them. Here the CDR3 DNA reads TGTGCCAGCAGAGTTTTTGGGGGATCCTCTGGAAACACCATATATTTT. Amino acid sequence: CASRVFGGSSGNTIYF.

This clone was counted between two and nine times. The chain couples TRBV12-3 or TRBV12-4 to TRBJ2-7, with D perhaps TRBD2 (5 bases). Trimming took off 1 base at V and 5 bases at J, with 12 bases between the two ends. The CDR3 has 14 residues. The DNA for the CDR3 is TGTGCCAGCAGTTTAGGACCGGGAAATAACGAGCAGTACTTC. It is translated as CASSLGPGNNEQYF.

This clone turned up a few times. This chain joins TRBV28 and TRBJ2-3; possibly TRBD2 for D (6 bases). V lost 1 base and J lost 0, with 20 bases in between. This CDR3 is built from 19 residues. Germline CDR1 reads MDHEN; CDR2 reads SYDVKM. The CDR3 DNA sequence: TGTGCCAGCAGTTTATTGGTCCCTTTTAGCGGTTCTAGCACAGATACGCAGTATTTT. It encodes CASSLLVPFSGSSTDTQYF.